The 8 T cell receptor beta chains given below trace back to one sample, sequenced in a study of cytomegalovirus exposure and HLA in healthy donors. PCR involved 60 Vbeta and 13 Jbeta primers. Method: immunoSEQ multiplex PCR; TCRdb's copy keeps in-frame clones and lacks some. Of 110,000 to 150,000 clones in the sample, 70% to 80% are singletons; the top ten hold about 3.4%. The sequencing sample was made of PBMCs. Source of these receptors: a female donor in good health and CMV-seronegative.

V and J are TRBV5-5 and TRBJ1-4, with 8 bases identical to TRBD1. The CDR3 spans 16 residues. CDR1 is SGHKS and CDR2 is YYEKEE in the germline V gene (reference sequence). The J segment lost 3 bases and the V segment lost 0 bases, leaving 4 bases of the junction unmatched. In nucleotides, the CDR3 is TGTGCCAGCAGCTTGGACAGGGGGAGATCTAATGAAAAACTGTTTTTT. Translation: CASSLDRGRSNEKLFF.

J is TRBJ2-1 and V is TRBV5-4; the D gene is possibly TRBD2 (7 bases). Trimming cost V 6 bases and J 0 bases, with 16 bases left between them. Germline assignment: CDR1 SGHNT and CDR2 YYREEE (reference sequence). The CDR3 is 16 residues long. The CDR3 DNA sequence: TGTGCCAGCACCCGGGGGGCTGGAAGCTCCTACAATGAGCAGTTCTTC. Translated, it gives CASTRGAGSSYNEQFF.

J is TRBJ2-7 and V is TRBV2, with 7 bases that match TRBD1. This CDR3 spans 13 amino acids. Losses at the gene ends were 7 bases for V and 7 bases for J; bases not matched to a gene: 10. Germline V gives CDR1 SNHLY, CDR2 FYNNEI. The CDR3 loop is CASIWTGTREQYF. CDR3 DNA sequence: TGTGCCAGCATTTGGACAGGAACGCGGGAGCAGTACTTC.

V is TRBV9 and J is TRBJ1-1, with a tentative D call TRBD1 (5 bases). This CDR3 comprises 18 residues. Trimming shortened V by 3 bases and J by 7 bases, and 28 bases separated the two germline ends. Germline assignment: CDR1 SGDLS and CDR2 YYNGEE. CDR3 DNA: TGTGCCAGCAGCGAGGGTTTGGGAGGGGCGGGAAAAATGAGTGAAGCTTTCTTT. It codes for CASSEGLGGAGKMSEAFF.

The chain has TRBV7-2 and TRBJ2-1; 7 bases are a match to TRBD1. V lost 5 bases, J lost 8 bases, and 6 bases stayed unmatched. This CDR3 has 13 residues. The germline gives CDR1 SGHTA, CDR2 FQGNSA. Here the CDR3 reads CASSIDRVDEQFF. For the CDR3, the DNA is TGTGCCAGCAGCATAGACAGGGTTGATGAGCAGTTCTTC. The variable domain in full, completed from reference TRBV7-2 and TRBJ2-1, reads GAGVSQSPSNKVTEKGKDVELRCDPISGHTALYWYRQSLGQGLEFLIYFQGNSAPDKSGLPSDRFSAERTGGSVSTLTIQRTQQEDSAVYLCASSIDRVDEQFFGPGTRLTVL.

The rearrangement joins TRBV29-1 to TRBJ2-1; D not resolved. Germline-derived CDR1 and CDR2 are SQVTM and ANQGSEA. V shed 4 bases and J shed 5 bases, with 6 bases lying between them. CDR3 length: 11 amino acids. CDR3 in DNA: TGCAGCGTTGCTCTTCACAATGAGCAGTTCTTC. This sequence encodes CSVALHNEQFF.

The V gene is TRBV6-5, the J gene TRBJ2-7; 9 bases are a match to TRBD1. J was trimmed by 2 bases and V by 6 bases; bases with no gene match: 8. CDR3 length equals 15 residues. Germline CDR1 MNHEY, CDR2 SVGAGI. The CDR3 protein is CASRGLTGGTYEQYF. DNA of the CDR3: TGTGCCAGCAGGGGGTTGACAGGGGGTACCTACGAGCAGTACTTC.

This clone was counted only a few times. The rearrangement links TRBV6-5 to TRBJ2-7, with TRBD2 matching 9 bases. This CDR3 has 12 residues. The germline CDR1 and CDR2 sequences are MNHEY and SVGAGI. V gave up 6 bases and J gave up 6 bases; unmatched junction bases: 3. Here the CDR3 reads CASRGLAGEQYF. The CDR3, as DNA: TGTGCCAGCAGGGGACTAGCCGGCGAGCAGTACTTC.